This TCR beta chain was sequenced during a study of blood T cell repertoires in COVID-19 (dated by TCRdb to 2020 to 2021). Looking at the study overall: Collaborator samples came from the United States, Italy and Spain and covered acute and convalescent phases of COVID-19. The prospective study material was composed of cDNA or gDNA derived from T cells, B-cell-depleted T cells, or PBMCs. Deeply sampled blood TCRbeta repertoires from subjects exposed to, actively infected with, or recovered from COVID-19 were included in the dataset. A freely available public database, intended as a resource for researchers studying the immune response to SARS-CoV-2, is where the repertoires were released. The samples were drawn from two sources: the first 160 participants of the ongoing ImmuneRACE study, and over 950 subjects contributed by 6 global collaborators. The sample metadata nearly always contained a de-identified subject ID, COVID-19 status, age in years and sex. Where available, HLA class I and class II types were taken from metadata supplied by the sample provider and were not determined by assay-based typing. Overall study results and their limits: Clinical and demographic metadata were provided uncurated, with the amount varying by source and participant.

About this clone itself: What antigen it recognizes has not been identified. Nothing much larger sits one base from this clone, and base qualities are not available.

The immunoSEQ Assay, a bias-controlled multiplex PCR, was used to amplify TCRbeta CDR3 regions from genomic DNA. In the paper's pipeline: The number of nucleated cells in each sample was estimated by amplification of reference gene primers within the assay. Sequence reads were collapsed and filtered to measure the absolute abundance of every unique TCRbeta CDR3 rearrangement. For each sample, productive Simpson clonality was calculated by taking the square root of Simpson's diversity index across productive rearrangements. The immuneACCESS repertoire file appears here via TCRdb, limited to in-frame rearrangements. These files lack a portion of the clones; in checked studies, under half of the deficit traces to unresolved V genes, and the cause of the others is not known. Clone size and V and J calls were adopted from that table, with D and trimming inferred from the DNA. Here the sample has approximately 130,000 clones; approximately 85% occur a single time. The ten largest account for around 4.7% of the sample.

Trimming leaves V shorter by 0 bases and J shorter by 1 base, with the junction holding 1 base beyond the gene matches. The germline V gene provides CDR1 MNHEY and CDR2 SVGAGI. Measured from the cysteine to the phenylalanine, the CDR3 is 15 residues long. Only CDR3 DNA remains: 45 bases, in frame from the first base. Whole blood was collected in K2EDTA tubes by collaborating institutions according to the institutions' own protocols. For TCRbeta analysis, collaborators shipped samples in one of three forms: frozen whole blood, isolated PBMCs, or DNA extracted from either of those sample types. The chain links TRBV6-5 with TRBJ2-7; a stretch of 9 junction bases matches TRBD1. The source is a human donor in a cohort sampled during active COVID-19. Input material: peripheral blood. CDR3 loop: CASSYSGQGSYEQYF. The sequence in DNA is TGTGCCAGCAGTTACTCGGGACAGGGTTCCTACGAGCAGTACTTC.